The present T cell receptor (beta chain) was sequenced within a study of human T cells and chemical hapten exposure. Study results and limitations: Expanded TCRs created a significantly greater count of big CDR3 similarity clusters than controls did. Those TCRs sitting above 1 in 1000 frequency stayed the same with DPC sensitization.

Each CDR3 protein gets one entry after TCRdb re-called the RACE reads with MiXCR. The top ten hold around 1.3% of the sample, which has 65,000 to 90,000 distinct CDR3 sequences, about 6.3% seen once. V gave up 5 bases and J gave up 5 bases; unmatched junction bases: 12. The CDR3 totals 16 residues. The germline V gene has CDR1 SEHNR and CDR2 FQNEAQ (reference sequence). This clonotype was counted between two and nine times. Its specificity is unknown. This sample's time point: patch test 2, 6 weeks after DPC sensitization. Treatment in this sample: therapeutic diphenylcyclopropenone sensitization with weekly scalp DPC.

This clonotype was obtained from a woman in her twenties or thirties with alopecia areata. Some clones in this sample may be carry-over from other donors' samples. Sequenced here: whole blood, sampled in connection with sensitization to the hapten diphenylcyclopropenone (DPC). The chain links TRBV7-9 to TRBJ2-1; 7 bases are shared with TRBD1. CDR3 in amino acids: CASSPFWTGSDNEQFF. The CDR3 coding sequence is TGTGCCAGCAGCCCCTTTTGGACAGGTAGTGACAATGAGCAGTTCTTC.